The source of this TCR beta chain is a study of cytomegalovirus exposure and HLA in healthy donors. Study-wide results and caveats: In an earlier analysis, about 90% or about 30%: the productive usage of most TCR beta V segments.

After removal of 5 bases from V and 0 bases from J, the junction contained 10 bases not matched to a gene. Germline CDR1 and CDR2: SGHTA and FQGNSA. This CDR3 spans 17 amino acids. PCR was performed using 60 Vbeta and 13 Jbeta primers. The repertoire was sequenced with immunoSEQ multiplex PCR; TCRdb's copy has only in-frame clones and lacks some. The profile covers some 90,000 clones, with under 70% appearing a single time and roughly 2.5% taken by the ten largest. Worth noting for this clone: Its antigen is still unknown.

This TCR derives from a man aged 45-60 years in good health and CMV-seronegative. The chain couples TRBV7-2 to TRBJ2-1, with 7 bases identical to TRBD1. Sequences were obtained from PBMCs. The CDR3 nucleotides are TGTGCCAGCAGCCCGGGGACAGTCTTATCCTCCTACAATGAGCAGTTCTTC. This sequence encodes CASSPGTVLSSYNEQFF.